This TCR beta chain is from a study of graft-versus-host responses after intestinal transplantation. About the study: Every recipient underwent anti-thymocyte globulin induction, then tacrolimus and steroids for two to four years. The study, taken as a whole, reports: Early post-transplant declines in HvG were associated with peak levels of circulating GvH clones.

Assay: immunoSEQ multiplex PCR; the TCRdb copy retains only in-frame clones and omits some. This table holds about 60,000 clones, under 90% found once. V lost 4 bases to trimming and J lost 2 bases; unmatched junction nucleotides: 13. CDR1 and CDR2 (germline): MGHRA, YSYEKL. The CDR3 sequence is 17 residues long. Intraepithelial and lamina propria lymphocytes were freed from processed graft tissue. As concerns this clone: Its antigen is as yet unknown.

The sample was ileum tissue, taken approximately 370 days after transplant. This clonotype was obtained from a human patient who received an intestinal transplant, so some T cells may come from the graft donor. The J gene is TRBJ2-7, the V gene TRBV4-1, with 8 nucleotides matching TRBD1. The CDR3: CASSPGTGLNPPYEQYF. The CDR3, as DNA: TGCGCCAGCAGCCCTGGGACAGGCCTAAACCCACCCTACGAGCAGTACTTC.